The clone carrying this T cell receptor (beta chain) occurred a few times. The data originate from a study of tissue T cells after allogeneic stem cell transplantation. TCRdb's copy holds only in-frame clones and misses some; the assay was immunoSEQ multiplex PCR. The repertoire consists of around 590 clones, with about three fifths occurring once and the leading ten covering 65%. This research-autopsy study prospectively enrolled adult allogeneic hematopoietic cell transplant recipients with steroid-refractory graft-versus-host disease. The CDR3 is 14 amino acids. Germline CDR1 reads LGHDT; CDR2 reads YNNKEL (reference sequence). Trimming took off 3 bases at V and 1 base at J, with 9 bases between the two ends.

The clonotype originates from a female patient aged 35-70 years with steroid-refractory graft-versus-host disease after an allogeneic stem cell transplant. The graft donor may have contributed some T cells. V is TRBV3-1 (or the pseudogene TRBV3-2) and J is TRBJ2-5; D perhaps matches TRBD2 (6 bases). The source material was lymph node tissue, sampled at autopsy. The CDR3 DNA reads TGTGCCAGCAGCCAGAGGGGAGGCCAAGAGACCCAGTACTTC. Residues: CASSQRGGQETQYF.